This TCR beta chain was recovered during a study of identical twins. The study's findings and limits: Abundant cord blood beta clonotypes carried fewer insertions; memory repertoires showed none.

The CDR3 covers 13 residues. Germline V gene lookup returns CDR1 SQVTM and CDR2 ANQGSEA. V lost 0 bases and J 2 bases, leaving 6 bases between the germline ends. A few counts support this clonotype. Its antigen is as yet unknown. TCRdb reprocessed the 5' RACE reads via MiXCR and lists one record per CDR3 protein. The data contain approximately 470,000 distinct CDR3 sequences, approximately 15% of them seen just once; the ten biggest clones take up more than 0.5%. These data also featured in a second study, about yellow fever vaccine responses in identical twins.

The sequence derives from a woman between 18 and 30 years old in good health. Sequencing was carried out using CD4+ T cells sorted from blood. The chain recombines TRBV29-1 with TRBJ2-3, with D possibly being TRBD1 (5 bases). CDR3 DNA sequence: TGCAGCGTTGAAGAGGGGCTCACAGATACGCAGTATTTT. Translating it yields CSVEEGLTDTQYF.